The rows below give T cell receptor beta chains drawn from one sample of a study of T cells in Graves' hyperthyroidism and ophthalmopathy. TCRdb used MiXCR to reprocess the multiplex PCR reads, holding one entry per CDR3 protein. The sample records 400,000 to 450,000 distinct CDR3 sequences, roughly 14% being singletons. Specimen: blood. The source of these receptors is a man between 18 and 29 years old with Graves' ophthalmopathy. CDR3s include the opening cysteine and the closing phenylalanine or tryptophan. Fields, in order: D gene, clone size, V gene, CDR3 length, J gene, CDR3 protein, CDR3 DNA. The D gene is left open where the match is weak. Size is omitted from some rows. Given values are once, few, many or a class for expanded clones.

.,.,TRBV15,14,TRBJ2-7,CATSRDGGIYEQYF,TGTGCCACCAGCAGAGATGGGGGAATCTACGAGCAGTACTTC
.,many,TRBV2,14,TRBJ2-7,CASSRDSASDEQYF,TGTGCCAGCAGCCGGGACTCAGCTTCGGACGAGCAGTACTTC
TRBD1,many,TRBV5-6,13,TRBJ1-1,CASSLATGAEAFF,TGTGCCAGCAGCTTGGCAACAGGGGCTGAAGCTTTCTTT
.,many,TRBV10-3,14,TRBJ2-5,CAISAQGRRETQYF,TGTGCCATCAGTGCCCAGGGACGGAGAGAGACCCAGTACTTC
.,.,TRBV6-5,16,TRBJ1-4,CASSYSVGQGRWKLFF,TGTGCCAGCAGTTACTCTGTGGGCCAGGGGCGGTGGAAACTGTTTTTT
.,.,TRBV7-6,15,TRBJ2-7,CASSSYGTPSYEQHF,TGTGCCAGCAGCTCATATGGGACACCTTCTTACGAGCAGCACTTC
TRBD2,.,TRBV27,16,TRBJ2-1,CASSLGRRGGLNEQFF,TGTGCCAGCAGTTTGGGAAGGCGGGGGGGCCTCAATGAGCAGTTCTTC
.,.,TRBV20-1,13,TRBJ2-2,CSASSGNTGELFF,TGCAGTGCTAGTTCTGGGAACACCGGGGAGCTGTTTTTT
.,many,TRBV20-1,14,TRBJ2-7,CSAEAGTRSYEQYF,TGCAGTGCGGAGGCCGGGACACGTAGCTACGAGCAGTACTTC
TRBD2,many,TRBV14,17,TRBJ2-2,CASSYDRGRAKAGELFF,TGTGCCAGCAGCTACGACCGCGGGAGGGCCAAGGCCGGGGAGCTGTTTTTT
.,.,TRBV6-2/TRBV6-3,17,TRBJ2-1,CASRSIVTTVIYNEQFF,TGTGCCAGCAGGAGTATCGTTACGACGGTAATATACAATGAGCAGTTCTTC
.,few,TRBV30,13,TRBJ2-5,CAWSVQGSQTQYF,TGTGCCTGGAGTGTACAAGGTAGCCAGACCCAGTACTTC
.,many,TRBV10-3,14,TRBJ1-1,CAISEGGYNTEAFF,TGTGCCATCAGTGAAGGAGGGTACAACACTGAAGCTTTCTTT
TRBD2,.,TRBV4-2,17,TRBJ2-3,CASSQDISGSGTDTQYF,TGTGCCAGCAGCCAAGACATTAGCGGGAGTGGCACAGATACGCAGTATTTT
.,many,TRBV6-1,15,TRBJ2-1,CASSSAASLYNEQFF,TGTGCCAGCAGTTCCGCCGCTTCTCTCTACAATGAGCAGTTCTTC
TRBD2,.,TRBV29-1,14,TRBJ2-7,CSVRGLAGVAEQYF,TGCAGCGTTCGGGGACTAGCGGGGGTGGCCGAGCAGTACTTC
TRBD2,many,TRBV20-1,18,TRBJ2-3,CSAHPGTSGGRPTDTQYF,TGCAGTGCTCATCCCGGGACTAGCGGGGGAAGGCCCACAGATACGCAGTATTTT
.,.,TRBV19,13,TRBJ2-5,CASSIGGAGLQNF,TGTGCCAGTAGTATTGGTGGGGCAGGGCTGCAAAACTTC
TRBD1,many,TRBV5-4,15,TRBJ2-1,CARTGQGASYNEQFF,TGTGCCAGAACGGGACAGGGGGCCTCCTACAATGAGCAGTTCTTC
.,many,TRBV2,15,TRBJ1-5,CASSAWQGTGQPQHF,TGTGCCAGCAGTGCGTGGCAGGGAACCGGTCAGCCCCAGCATTTT
.,many,TRBV29-1,10,TRBJ1-1,CSVDETEAFF,TGCAGCGTTGATGAGACTGAAGCTTTCTTT
TRBD2,few,TRBV6-1,17,TRBJ2-2,CASSAILAGGNTGELFF,TGTGCCAGCAGCGCAATACTAGCGGGAGGGAACACCGGGGAGCTGTTTTTT
.,many,TRBV7-2,14,TRBJ1-5,CASSLVGEDQPQHF,TGTGCCAGCAGCTTAGTAGGGGAGGATCAGCCCCAGCATTTT
.,many,TRBV10-3,10,TRBJ2-7,CAIGSYEQYF,TGTGCCATCGGGAGCTACGAGCAGTACTTC
.,many,TRBV14,15,TRBJ1-2,CASSPKTTILYGYTF,TGTGCCAGCAGCCCAAAGACGACGATTCTCTATGGCTACACCTTC
.,few,TRBV3-1,15,TRBJ2-2,CASSQGGGYTGELFF,TGTGCCAGCAGCCAAGGCGGGGGCTACACCGGGGAGCTGTTTTTT
.,few,TRBV15,17,TRBJ2-1,CATSRDRIGAGYNEQFF,TGTGCCACCAGCAGAGATCGGATAGGGGCCGGCTACAATGAGCAGTTCTTC
.,few,TRBV5-8,14,TRBJ2-5,CASSPDIAEETQYF,TGTGCCAGCAGCCCTGACATAGCGGAAGAGACCCAGTACTTC
TRBD1,once,TRBV6-1,16,TRBJ1-6,CASSEGDSKYNSPLHF,TGTGCCAGCAGTGAAGGGGACAGCAAGTATAATTCACCCCTCCACTTT
.,many,TRBV2,11,TRBJ1-1,CARQGLAEAFF,TGTGCCAGGCAGGGTTTAGCTGAAGCTTTCTTT
.,.,TRBV27,14,TRBJ2-2,CASSPKRATGELFF,TGTGCCAGCAGCCCGAAGCGCGCCACCGGGGAGCTGTTTTTT
.,many,TRBV12-3/TRBV12-4,14,TRBJ1-6,CASSPRAYNSPLHF,TGTGCCAGCAGTCCCAGGGCCTATAATTCACCCCTCCACTTT
.,.,TRBV25-1,17,TRBJ2-1,CASSDVHRVEVGSEQFF,TGTGCCAGCAGTGACGTTCACCGTGTGGAGGTGGGATCAGAGCAGTTCTTC
TRBD2,many,TRBV20-1,12,TRBJ2-3,CSAGTRKDTQYF,TGCAGTGCCGGGACTAGGAAAGATACGCAGTATTTT
TRBD2,.,TRBV7-9,13,TRBJ2-5,CASSQTPSGMEYF,TGTGCCAGCTCCCAGACCCCTAGCGGGATGGAGTACTTC
TRBD2,many,TRBV29-1,17,TRBJ2-1,CSVEGAPSAGAYNEQFF,TGCAGCGTTGAAGGGGCCCCTTCGGCGGGAGCCTACAATGAGCAGTTCTTC
TRBD2,few,TRBV5-1,14,TRBJ2-7,CASSPLAGDYEQYF,TGCGCCAGCAGCCCCTTAGCGGGGGACTACGAGCAGTACTTC
.,many,TRBV12-3/TRBV12-4,14,TRBJ1-2,CASSPLSVKNGYTF,TGTGCCAGCAGTCCGCTGTCGGTTAAAAATGGCTACACCTTC
TRBD1,many,TRBV5-1,17,TRBJ1-1,CASSSTGGFVSNTEAFF,TGCGCCAGCAGCAGCACAGGGGGGTTCGTTAGTAACACTGAAGCTTTCTTT
.,many,TRBV30,14,TRBJ2-5,CAWSVRVAGETQYF,TGTGCCTGGAGTGTACGAGTAGCAGGAGAGACCCAGTACTTC
.,many,TRBV5-6,16,TRBJ2-3,CASSLLRDSHTDTQYF,TGTGCCAGCAGCTTGCTCCGGGACTCCCACACAGATACGCAGTATTTT
.,many,TRBV11-3,13,TRBJ2-1,CASSNPSYNEQFF,TGTGCCAGCAGTAACCCCAGCTACAATGAGCAGTTCTTC
.,few,TRBV10-1,13,TRBJ1-6,CASTEKGDSPLHF,TGCGCCAGCACCGAAAAGGGGGATTCACCCCTCCACTTT
.,many,TRBV29-1,13,TRBJ1-1,CSVVRGAYTEAFF,TGCAGCGTTGTACGGGGGGCTTACACTGAAGCTTTCTTT
.,many,TRBV7-3,14,TRBJ2-1,CASSLWSGVDEQSF,TGTGCCAGCAGCTTATGGTCCGGGGTCGATGAGCAGTCCTTC
.,many,TRBV4-2,15,TRBJ2-5,CASSQDRTTQETQYF,TGTGCCAGCAGCCAAGACCGGACTACGCAAGAGACCCAGTACTTC
TRBD1,.,TRBV6-1,15,TRBJ1-1,CASSYPGTGAHEAFF,TGTGCCAGCAGTTATCCGGGGACAGGGGCCCATGAAGCTTTCTTT
.,.,TRBV19,16,TRBJ1-3,CASSLQGTVSGNTIYF,TGTGCCAGTAGTCTACAGGGTACAGTCTCTGGAAACACCATATATTTT
TRBD1,many,TRBV12-3/TRBV12-4,14,TRBJ1-2,CASRPRGAPHGYTF,TGTGCCAGCAGGCCCAGGGGGGCGCCGCATGGCTACACCTTC
TRBD1,many,TRBV12-3/TRBV12-4,15,TRBJ1-2,CASSSRTGLSYGYTF,TGTGCCAGCAGTTCCCGGACAGGTCTTTCCTATGGCTACACCTTC
.,many,TRBV10-3,14,TRBJ1-1,CAISPPGLSAEAFF,TGTGCCATCAGTCCCCCGGGGCTCAGTGCTGAAGCTTTCTTT
.,.,TRBV19,14,TRBJ1-2,CASSPAGSGYGYTF,TGTGCCAGTAGTCCGGCGGGGAGTGGCTATGGCTACACCTTC
.,many,TRBV6-5,13,TRBJ1-2,CASRTPANYGYTF,TGTGCCAGCAGAACTCCAGCTAACTATGGCTACACCTTC
.,many,TRBV7-9,12,TRBJ2-1,CASSFSGNEQFF,TGTGCCAGCAGTTTCAGCGGCAATGAGCAGTTCTTC
.,few,TRBV2,15,TRBJ1-1,CASSELGAPRTEAFF,TGTGCCAGCAGTGAGTTGGGTGCCCCGCGGACTGAAGCTTTCTTT
.,.,TRBV7-7,13,TRBJ2-3,CASSFTAADTQYF,TGTGCTAGCAGTTTTACAGCCGCCGATACGCAGTATTTT
TRBD2,.,TRBV9,16,TRBJ2-1,CASSVGTSGNHNEQFF,TGTGCCAGCAGCGTAGGGACTAGCGGGAACCACAATGAGCAGTTCTTC
.,many,TRBV2,12,TRBJ2-7,CASIGWGGEQYF,TGTGCCAGCATAGGGTGGGGCGGGGAGCAGTACTTC
TRBD1,once,TRBV20-1,13,TRBJ1-2,CRPGAGGNYGYTF,TGCAGGCCAGGGGCAGGGGGGAACTATGGCTACACCTTC